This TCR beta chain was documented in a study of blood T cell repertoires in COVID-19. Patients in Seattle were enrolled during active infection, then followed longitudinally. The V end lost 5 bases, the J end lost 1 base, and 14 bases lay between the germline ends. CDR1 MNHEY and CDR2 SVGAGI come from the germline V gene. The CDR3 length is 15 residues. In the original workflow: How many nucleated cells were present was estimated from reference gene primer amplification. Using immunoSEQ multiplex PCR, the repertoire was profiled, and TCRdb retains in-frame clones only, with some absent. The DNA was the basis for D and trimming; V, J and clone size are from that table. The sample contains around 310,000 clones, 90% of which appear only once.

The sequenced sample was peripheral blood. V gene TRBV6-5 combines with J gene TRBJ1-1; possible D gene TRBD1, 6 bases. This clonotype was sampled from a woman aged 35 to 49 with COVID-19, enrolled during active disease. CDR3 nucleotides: TGTGCCAGCAGTCCGCTGGGACACTCGAACACTGAAGCTTTCTTT. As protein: CASSPLGHSNTEAFF.